The source of this TCR beta chain is a study of blood T cell repertoires in COVID-19 (dated by TCRdb to between 2020 and 2021). Concerning the study at large: Collaborator samples came from the United States, Italy and Spain and covered acute and convalescent phases of COVID-19. The repertoires were released in a freely available public database intended as a resource for research on the immune response to SARS-CoV-2. Where available, HLA class I and class II types were taken from metadata supplied by the sample provider and were not determined by assay-based typing. Samples came from the ongoing ImmuneRACE study (first 160 participants) plus 1,254 subjects from 6 global collaborators. A de-identified subject ID, COVID-19 status, age in years and sex were almost always included in the sample metadata. The prospective study material was composed of cDNA or gDNA derived from T cells, B-cell-depleted T cells, or PBMCs. Deeply sampled blood TCRbeta repertoires from subjects exposed to, actively infected with, or recovered from COVID-19 were included in the dataset.

The germline V gene provides CDR1 SGHRS and CDR2 YFSETQ. Trimming costs V 6 bases and J 0 bases, and their ends lie 15 bases apart. The CDR3 covers 16 residues, taking in both the cysteine and the phenylalanine. The kept DNA is CDR3 alone, 48 bases in frame from the first base. Broader findings and caveats from the paper: The quantity of clinical and demographic metadata differed by source and by participant and was supplied without curation.

Enrolling through a virtual design, the prospective study's participants ranged in age from about 18 to 100 years and lived across roughly 23 United States geographic areas. To assign participants to cohorts, the prospective study relied on clinical history that participants themselves reported in a screening survey and a study questionnaire. Recovered participants in ImmuneRACE Cohort 3 were defined as having two consecutive negative NP/OP PCR tests, clearance from a healthcare professional, or resolution of symptoms. Mobile phlebotomists in the prospective study collected whole blood, serum and a nasopharyngeal or oropharyngeal swab from every participant. Participants in the prospective study had the option to provide additional blood draws and questionnaires over a 2-month period. Blood samples from the prospective study were shipped frozen or at room temperature prior to DNA extraction. This clone has more than one count but fewer than ten. Its antigen is currently not known. No qualities accompany the bases; no much larger clone lies one base away.

TCRbeta CDR3 regions were amplified from genomic DNA using the immunoSEQ Assay, a bias-controlled multiplex PCR. In the original analysis: Within the assay, amplification of reference gene primers was used to estimate how many nucleated cells each sample contained. To quantify the absolute abundance of each unique TCRbeta CDR3 rearrangement, sequence reads were collapsed and filtered. Productive Simpson clonality was computed per sample as the square root of Simpson's diversity index over productive rearrangements. Sourced from immuneACCESS, this table was stored by TCRdb with only in-frame sequences that have V and J called. A share of the clones is absent; for the studies checked, an unresolved V gene accounts for under half, and the remainder has no known explanation. The V and J calls and clone size come from that table; D and trimming were worked out from the DNA. Recorded for this sample are 450,000 to 500,000 clones; approximately 86% of them occurred a single time. The ten biggest clones cover approximately 8.3% of the sample.

Recombination joined TRBV5-1 with TRBJ2-2; D gene: possibly TRBD1, on 6 matching bases. The source material was PBMCs or T cells enriched from blood (not recorded which). The receptor was derived from a woman in her sixties who had recovered from COVID-19. In nucleotide form, the sequence is TGCGCCAGCAACCCGACCGGGACAACGAACACCGGGGAGCTGTTTTTT. This yields the protein CASNPTGTTNTGELFF.